Listed here are 23 T cell receptor beta chains from one sample, sequenced in a study of blood T cell repertoires in COVID-19. Assay: immunoSEQ multiplex PCR; the TCRdb copy retains only in-frame clones and omits some. Seen here are 110,000 or so clones, 84% observed once, and the top ten hold roughly 8%. Sample: peripheral blood. The origin of the receptors is a woman aged 40-49 years with acute or convalescent COVID-19.

The rearrangement joins TRBV5-6 to TRBJ1-2; D is unclear. Trimming shortened V by 0 bases and J by 1 base, and 4 bases separated the two germline ends. The V gene's germline CDR1 is SGHDT and CDR2 YYEEEE. The CDR3 length is 13 residues. The chain's CDR3 is CASSLGHNYGYTF. The CDR3 DNA is TGTGCCAGCAGCTTGGGACATAACTATGGCTACACCTTC.

The rearrangement joins TRBV29-1 to TRBJ1-3; D is unresolved. V was shortened by 8 bases and J by 0 bases, with 11 bases between the two germline ends. CDR1 and CDR2 from the germline V gene are SQVTM and ANQGSEA. The CDR3 contains 13 residues. The CDR3 sequence: CSITVSSGNTIYF. The CDR3 nucleotides read TGCAGCATCACAGTGAGCTCTGGAAACACCATATATTTT.

The rearrangement uses TRBV7-2 and TRBJ2-3, with TRBD2 matching over 7 bases. Germline trimming cut 2 bases from V and 0 bases from J; bases unmatched to any gene: 5. This CDR3 is 16 amino acids long. Germline lookup yields CDR1 SGHTA and CDR2 FQGNSA. The CDR3 sequence: CASSLMTRGSTDTQYF. CDR3 nucleotide sequence: TGTGCCAGCAGCTTAATGACGCGGGGGAGCACAGATACGCAGTATTTT.

The chain joins TRBV7-8 to TRBJ1-1, with TRBD1 matching 11 bases. Germline V gene lookup returns CDR1 SGHVS and CDR2 FQNEAQ. The CDR3 sequence is 15 residues long. J gave up 4 bases and V 4 bases, and 5 bases lay outside the gene matches. CDR3 sequence (DNA): TGTGCCAGCAGCTCCGGACAGGGGGCGGGCACTGAAGCTTTCTTT. It yields the protein CASSSGQGAGTEAFF.

The chain is built from TRBV6-1 and TRBJ2-7; a possible D gene is TRBD1 (6 bases). The CDR3 loop spans 13 amino acids. V was pared by 2 bases and J by 2 bases, with 7 bases between. Per the germline V gene, CDR1 is MNHNS and CDR2 is SASEGT. CDR3 nucleotides: TGTGCCAGCAGTGAACAGGGGCCCTACGAGCAGTACTTC. This translates into CASSEQGPYEQYF.

The count of this clone is one. The rearrangement joins TRBV5-1 to TRBJ1-2, with a tentative D call TRBD1 (6 bases). The CDR3 length is 13 residues. The V end was cut by 4 bases, the J end by 8 bases, with 15 bases between. Germline loops: CDR1 SGHRS, CDR2 YFSETQ. The CDR3 DNA reads as TGCGCCAGCAGCCAAAACAGGGATGGGGGCTACACCTTC. Its protein is CASSQNRDGGYTF.

There are a few counts of this clone. The chain links TRBV9 to TRBJ2-2, with a tentative D call TRBD1 (7 bases). In germline, CDR1 is SGDLS, CDR2 YYNGEE. The CDR3 length is 18 residues. V lost 2 bases and J lost 2, with 19 bases in between. The CDR3 is CASSVGGGALPNTGELFF. DNA of the CDR3: TGTGCCAGCAGCGTCGGAGGGGGCGCCTTACCAAACACCGGGGAGCTGTTTTTT.

The V call is TRBV28, the J call TRBJ2-7, with 8 bases aligning to TRBD1. The V gene end was trimmed by 6 bases and the J gene end by 1 base; junction bases not matched to a gene: 5. This CDR3 region has 14 residues. CDR1 is MDHEN and CDR2 is SYDVKM in the germline V gene. The CDR3 loop reads CASSPGQGSYEQYF. In DNA form, the CDR3 reads TGTGCCAGCAGCCCCGGACAGGGTTCCTACGAGCAGTACTTC.

This clone showed up just once. J is TRBJ1-2 and V is TRBV7-3, with a possible D match to TRBD1 (6 bases). CDR1 SGHTA and CDR2 FQGTGA come from the germline V gene. The CDR3 spans 15 residues. V gave up 1 base and J gave up 2 bases, with 11 bases separating them. CDR3 sequence (DNA): TGTGCCAGCAGCTTAAATTCCAGGGGAAACTATGGCTACACCTTC. Protein sequence: CASSLNSRGNYGYTF.

This chain links TRBV27 with TRBJ1-2, with no clear D. This CDR3 region has 12 residues. CDR1 is MNHEY and CDR2 is SMNVEV in the germline V gene (reference sequence). Trimming took off 4 bases at V and 6 bases at J, with 9 bases between the two ends. The CDR3 bases are TGTGCCAGCAGTTCAGGAGGGCATGGCTACACCTTC. Protein sequence: CASSSGGHGYTF.

V is TRBV10-3 and J is TRBJ2-1; 9 nucleotides agree with TRBD2. V lost 6 bases to trimming and J lost 0 bases; unmatched junction nucleotides: 6. The germline V gene has CDR1 ENHRY and CDR2 SYGVKD. The CDR3 sequence is 16 residues long. The CDR3, as DNA: TGTGCCATCAGAGACATAGCGGGGGTCTCCTACAATGAGCAGTTCTTC. It yields the protein CAIRDIAGVSYNEQFF.

The genes are TRBV7-9 and TRBJ1-2; 9 nucleotides line up with TRBD1. The germline CDR1 and CDR2 sequences are SEHNR and FQNEAQ (reference sequence). There are 14 residues in the CDR3. V was clipped by 5 bases and J by 7 bases; unmatched bases: 8. The CDR3: CASSQTGGLGGYTF. DNA for the CDR3: TGTGCCAGCAGCCAGACAGGGGGTCTGGGTGGCTACACCTTC.

The chain links TRBV4-1 to TRBJ1-1; TRBD1 is a possible D gene (5 bases). Germline-derived CDR1 and CDR2 are MGHRA and YSYEKL. Between the trimmed V and J ends, which lost 0 bases and 4 bases, there was a span of 6 bases. The CDR3 totals 13 residues. The CDR3 here is CASSQEGGTEAFF. The CDR3 DNA reads TGCGCCAGCAGCCAAGAGGGGGGCACTGAAGCTTTCTTT.

The V and J genes are TRBV6-7 and TRBJ2-7, with 9 positions matching TRBD1. TRBV6-7 falls under the ORF class, with uncertain function. V lost 9 bases and J lost 2; bases outside the gene matches: 2. CDR3 length equals 12 residues. CDR3 DNA: TGTGCCAGACAGGGGGCAACCTACGAGCAGTACTTC. The encoded protein is CARQGATYEQYF.

The chain is built from TRBV5-1 and TRBJ1-2, with unresolved D. CDR1 and CDR2 (germline): SGHRS, YFSETQ. There are 14 residues in the CDR3. V was pared by 0 bases and J by 6 bases, with 12 bases between. The DNA for the CDR3 is TGCGCCAGCAGCTTGGGGACGGGGAACCATGGCTACACCTTC. Amino acids: CASSLGTGNHGYTF.

The rearrangement uses TRBV9 and TRBJ1-5; tentative D call: TRBD1 (6 bases). Germline lookup yields CDR1 SGDLS and CDR2 YYNGEE. The CDR3 runs 15 residues. The V end lost 3 bases, the J end lost 6 bases, and 16 bases lay between the germline ends. The CDR3 DNA is TGTGCCAGCAGCGCAGAAGACAACAGGGTTCAGCCCCAGCATTTT. Amino acids: CASSAEDNRVQPQHF.

Here the CDR3 DNA reads TGTGCCAGCAGTTTGACCCCAGGTAGCAATCAGCCCCAGCATTTT. This translates into CASSLTPGSNQPQHF. The rearrangement links TRBV6-5 to TRBJ1-5; D remains ambiguous. Trimming left V 4 bases short and J 0 bases short, with 10 bases between. The CDR3 contains 15 residues. The germline V gene has CDR1 MNHEY and CDR2 SVGAGI.

The chain uses TRBV10-3 and TRBJ2-7, with 9 bases aligning to TRBD1. The CDR3 contains 13 residues. Germline CDR1 ENHRY, CDR2 SYGVKD. J lost 2 bases, V lost 11 bases, and 7 bases had no gene match. DNA for the CDR3: TGTGCCGTCGGCAGGACAGGGGCCTACGAGCAGTACTTC. Encoded protein: CAVGRTGAYEQYF.

The CDR3 sequence is CAEGQGATNEKLFF. CDR3 DNA sequence: TGTGCAGAGGGGCAGGGGGCAACTAATGAAAAACTGTTTTTT. The chain is built from TRBV2 and TRBJ1-4; 7 nucleotides align to TRBD1. Germline CDR1 and CDR2: SNHLY and FYNNEI. This CDR3 is built from 14 residues.

The chain links TRBV6-4 to TRBJ1-5, with 8 bases fitting TRBD1. Trimming cost V 0 bases and J 3 bases; bases outside gene matches: 7. Germline V lookup: CDR1 MRHNA, CDR2 SNTAGT. This CDR3 has 17 residues. This chain's CDR3 is CASSDSRTGTPNQPQHF. Here the CDR3 DNA reads TGTGCCAGCAGTGACTCGCGGACAGGGACCCCCAATCAGCCCCAGCATTTT.

This clone is a singleton in its sample. The genes are TRBV7-9 and TRBJ1-1, with 8 positions matching TRBD1. The junction had 3 bases not matched to a gene; V was cut back by 1 base and J by 8 bases. Germline-derived CDR1 and CDR2 are SEHNR and FQNEAQ (reference sequence). CDR3 length equals 13 residues. The CDR3 nucleotides are TGTGCCAGCAGCTTAGGGGGGACAGGCGAAGCTTTCTTT. It specifies CASSLGGTGEAFF.

The genes are TRBV7-9 and TRBJ1-4; 8 bases align to TRBD1. This CDR3 has 14 amino acids. Trimming took 5 bases from V and 6 from J; bases not matched to a gene: 5. Germline V gives CDR1 SEHNR, CDR2 FQNEAQ (reference sequence). The CDR3: CASSPGGADEKLFF. The DNA of the CDR3 is TGTGCCAGCAGCCCAGGGGGCGCGGATGAAAAACTGTTTTTT.

This chain links TRBV7-2 with TRBJ1-1; D may be TRBD1 (6 bases). Trimming shortened V by 2 bases and J by 3 bases, and 7 bases separated the two germline ends. CDR1 and CDR2 (germline): SGHTA, FQGNSA. This CDR3 contains 13 residues. The CDR3 spells CASSLQGYTEAFF. CDR3 DNA sequence: TGTGCCAGCAGCTTACAGGGGTACACTGAAGCTTTCTTT.